These T cell receptor beta chains were read from a single sample in a study of lymphopenia after photon versus proton radiotherapy. Measured with immunoSEQ multiplex PCR; TCRdb has only the in-frame clones, and not every one. The table lists 15,000 to 20,000 clones, approximately 90% of them singletons. Sequencing used peripheral blood, obtained from a patient treated with proton-based radiotherapy. All receptors come from a woman aged 60 to 75 with cholangiocarcinoma. Some clones in this sample may be carry-over from other donors' samples. Both conserved end residues are part of each CDR3. The order of the fields is J gene, clone size, V gene, D gene, CDR3 protein, CDR3 DNA. The D gene is left open where the match is weak. The size of a clone is reported for some rows only, either as once, few or many, or as a class for expanded clones.

>TRBJ2-1|.|TRBV27|.
CASRWAGPNEQFF
TGTGCCAGCAGATGGGCAGGTCCCAATGAGCAGTTCTTC
>TRBJ1-6|.|TRBV6-7|TRBD1
CASSKIPPGTGGKTYNSPLHF
TGTGCCAGCAGTAAAATCCCGCCCGGGACAGGGGGCAAGACCTATAATTCACCCCTCCACTTT
>TRBJ1-5|.|TRBV7-2|TRBD1
CASSITGVQVAQHF
TGTGCCAGCAGCATTACAGGGGTCCAAGTGGCCCAGCATTTT
>TRBJ2-5|.|TRBV7-2|TRBD2
CASSFASGKETQYF
TGTGCCAGCAGCTTCGCTAGCGGGAAAGAGACCCAGTACTTC
>TRBJ2-7|.|TRBV4-1|TRBD1
CASSQTGTGLREQYF
TGCGCCAGCAGCCAAACCGGGACAGGGCTACGCGAGCAGTACTTC
>TRBJ1-2|.|TRBV7-9|.
CASSSKGGYTF
TGTGCCAGCAGCTCGAAAGGGGGCTACACCTTC
>TRBJ1-2|.|TRBV9|.
CASSVAGATANYGYTF
TGTGCCAGCAGCGTAGCTGGGGCAACAGCTAACTATGGCTACACCTTC
>TRBJ1-5|medium-sized|TRBV9|.
CASSVASGVDQPQHF
TGTGCCAGCAGCGTAGCTAGCGGGGTTGATCAGCCCCAGCATTTT
>TRBJ2-7|.|TRBV21-1|.
CATIRGRSSYEQYF
TGTGCCACCATTCGGGGCAGGAGCTCCTACGAGCAGTACTTC
>TRBJ1-5|.|TRBV7-2|.
CASSKQVSGDQPQHF
TGTGCCAGCAGCAAACAAGTCAGTGGGGATCAGCCCCAGCATTTT
>TRBJ2-2|.|TRBV7-9|.
CASTLLANTGELFF
TGTGCCAGCACCTTACTAGCGAACACCGGGGAGCTGTTTTTT
>TRBJ2-1|.|TRBV9|.
CASSPRDFYNEQFF
TGTGCCAGCAGCCCCCGGGACTTCTACAATGAGCAGTTCTTC
>TRBJ2-3|.|TRBV19|.
CASSRLASADTQYF
TGTGCCAGTAGTAGGCTAGCCTCAGCAGATACGCAGTATTTT
>TRBJ2-7|.|TRBV2|.
CASVGQTYYEQYF
TGTGCCAGTGTTGGGCAGACCTACTACGAGCAGTACTTC
>TRBJ1-2|once|TRBV7-3|.
CASSPGEANYGYTF
TGTGCCAGCAGCCCAGGGGAGGCCAACTATGGCTACACCTTC
>TRBJ2-6|.|TRBV15|.
CATSSGTRGANVLTF
TGTGCCACCAGCAGTGGGACCAGAGGGGCCAACGTCCTGACTTTC
>TRBJ2-2|few|TRBV2|.
CATPERVRQGGELFF
TGTGCCACTCCTGAAAGGGTCCGGCAGGGTGGGGAGCTGTTTTTT
>TRBJ2-6|.|TRBV18|TRBD2
CASSPGLSDVLTF
TGTGCCAGCTCACCGGGACTATCGGACGTCCTGACTTTC
>TRBJ1-2|.|TRBV7-2|TRBD1
CASSRGQGYGYTF
TGTGCCAGCAGCCGAGGACAGGGCTATGGCTACACCTTC
>TRBJ1-1|.|TRBV6-6|.
CASSYYGDTEAFF
TGTGCCAGCAGTTACTATGGGGACACTGAAGCTTTCTTT
>TRBJ2-7|.|TRBV19|TRBD1
CASSLRAGGEYEQYF
TGTGCCAGTAGCCTGAGGGCAGGGGGCGAGTACGAGCAGTACTTC
>TRBJ2-7|.|TRBV30|.
CAWSGGSYEQYF
TGTGCCTGGAGTGGAGGTTCCTACGAGCAGTACTTC
>TRBJ2-5|.|TRBV27|.
CASSFTGDQETQYF
TGTGCCAGCAGTTTTACGGGGGACCAAGAGACCCAGTACTTC
>TRBJ2-1|.|TRBV6-6|TRBD2
CASTGLAGLNEQFF
TGTGCCAGCACTGGACTAGCGGGACTCAATGAGCAGTTCTTC
>TRBJ2-7|.|TRBV4-1|.
CASSQAYEQYF
TGCGCCAGCAGCCAAGCTTACGAGCAGTACTTC
>TRBJ1-2|once|TRBV6-5|.
CASSPNWGTNYGYTF
TGTGCCAGCTCGCCAAACTGGGGGACTAACTATGGCTACACCTTC
>TRBJ1-6|.|TRBV9|.
CASPQMTYNSPLHF
TGTGCCAGTCCGCAGATGACCTATAATTCACCCCTCCACTTT
>TRBJ1-1|.|TRBV6-1|.
CASRSTTMNTEAFF
TGTGCCAGCCGTAGCACCACCATGAACACTGAAGCTTTCTTT
>TRBJ2-3|.|TRBV5-1|TRBD2
CASSLFAGETDTQYF
TGCGCCAGCAGCTTGTTTGCGGGAGAGACAGATACGCAGTATTTT
>TRBJ2-1|.|TRBV5-1|.
CASSLAVSLAESYNEQFF
TGCGCCAGCAGCTTGGCCGTCTCACTAGCAGAATCCTACAATGAGCAGTTCTTC
>TRBJ2-7|.|TRBV11-2|.
CASSLVLEMGQYF
TGTGCCAGCAGCTTAGTCTTGGAAATGGGGCAGTACTTC
>TRBJ2-1|.|TRBV27|.
CASSLDSFTYNEQFF
TGTGCCAGCAGCCTGGACAGTTTTACTTACAATGAGCAGTTCTTC
>TRBJ1-2|.|TRBV13|.
CASSLNRAYGYTF
TGTGCCAGCAGCTTAAACAGGGCCTATGGCTACACCTTC
>TRBJ1-4|.|TRBV19|TRBD1
CASSIVPRQGREKLFF
TGTGCCAGTAGTATAGTCCCCCGACAGGGCCGCGAAAAACTGTTTTTT
>TRBJ2-5|.|TRBV11-1|TRBD1
CASSPGTGQETQYF
TGTGCCAGCAGCCCCGGGACAGGCCAAGAGACCCAGTACTTC
>TRBJ1-2|.|TRBV27|.
CASSSNRGRPNGYTF
TGTGCCAGCAGTTCCAATCGGGGGCGCCCAAATGGCTACACCTTC
>TRBJ2-3|.|TRBV7-2|TRBD2
CASSTQLGGYTDTQYF
TGTGCCAGCAGCACACAATTGGGGGGGTACACAGATACGCAGTATTTT
>TRBJ1-6|.|TRBV6-6|TRBD1
CASSRTGAGNSPLHF
TGTGCCAGCAGTCGGACAGGGGCTGGTAATTCACCCCTCCACTTT
>TRBJ2-5|.|TRBV7-6|TRBD2
CASSSGLASGSEETQYF
TGTGCCAGCAGCTCCGGTCTGGCTAGCGGGAGTGAAGAGACCCAGTACTTC
>TRBJ1-4|.|TRBV5-4|.
CASNLGGTGNEKLFF
TGTGCCAGCAACCTAGGCGGGACCGGTAATGAAAAACTGTTTTTT
>TRBJ2-1|.|TRBV28|.
CASTPPGLGTDEQFF
TGTGCCAGCACCCCCCCGGGACTGGGGACCGATGAGCAGTTCTTC